The 11 T cell receptor beta chains reported below all come from one sample, sequenced in a study of blood T cell repertoires in COVID-19. Assay used: immunoSEQ multiplex PCR; TCRdb lists only in-frame clones, some missing. There are approximately 340,000 clones in the sample; 65% to 85% occur only once, and approximately 3% lies in the top ten. Sequencing was performed on peripheral blood. These receptors originate from a man aged 25-45 years with active or convalescent COVID-19.

This clone occurred a few times. The CDR3 region is CASSPRQIYNEQFF. CDR3 nucleotide sequence: TGTGCCAGCTCACCACGGCAGATCTACAATGAGCAGTTCTTC. V gene TRBV18 combines with J gene TRBJ2-1; unclear D gene. This CDR3 has 14 amino acids. The germline V gene has CDR1 KGHSH and CDR2 LQKENI. Trimming removed 1 base at V and 3 bases at J, with 7 bases between.

The chain has TRBV24-1 and TRBJ2-1, with 9 bases lining up with TRBD1. This CDR3 is built from 15 residues. Losses at the gene ends were 4 bases for V and 6 bases for J; bases not matched to a gene: 6. Germline CDR1 reads KGHDR; CDR2 reads SFDVKD. This CDR3 is CATSDPGTGSNEQFF. The CDR3 coding sequence is TGTGCCACCAGTGACCCCGGGACAGGGTCCAATGAGCAGTTCTTC.

The V and J genes are TRBV7-2 and TRBJ2-1, with D perhaps matching TRBD1 (6 bases). Germline CDR1 reads SGHTA; CDR2 reads FQGNSA. There are 14 residues in the CDR3. The germline V and J ends were trimmed by 8 bases and 0 bases, with 11 bases remaining between them. CDR3 in DNA: TGTGCCAGCCTGCAGGGGCGCTCCTACAATGAGCAGTTCTTC. The encoded protein is CASLQGRSYNEQFF.

The chain links TRBV19 to TRBJ2-7; 8 bases are shared with TRBD1. Losses at the gene ends were 3 bases for V and 3 bases for J; bases not matched to a gene: 7. The CDR3 runs 15 residues. Per germline, CDR1 LNHDA and CDR2 SQIVND (reference sequence). CDR3 protein: CASSIGQGQDYEQYF. DNA for the CDR3: TGTGCCAGTAGTATTGGACAGGGTCAGGACTACGAGCAGTACTTC.

The V call is TRBV10-3, the J call TRBJ2-7; a possible D gene is TRBD1 (5 bases). The CDR3 is 14 amino acids. The germline gives CDR1 ENHRY, CDR2 SYGVKD. V was trimmed by 2 bases and J by 2 bases, leaving 10 bases between them. The CDR3 sequence: CAISERAGTYEQYF. The CDR3 coding sequence is TGTGCCATCAGTGAGAGGGCAGGGACCTACGAGCAGTACTTC.

The V call is TRBV27, the J call TRBJ2-3; 10 bases map to TRBD2. Germline CDR1 reads MNHEY; CDR2 reads SMNVEV (reference sequence). The J segment lost 3 bases and the V segment lost 0 bases, leaving 3 bases of the junction unmatched. The CDR3 spans 16 residues. The CDR3 coding sequence is TGTGCCAGCAGTTTATCGTGGGGACTAGCGACAGATACGCAGTATTTT. Protein: CASSLSWGLATDTQYF.

This chain uses TRBV19 with TRBJ2-2, with TRBD1 as a possible D gene (6 bases). The CDR3 consists of 11 residues. Germline V gene sequence: CDR1 LNHDA, CDR2 SQIVND (reference sequence). Between the trimmed V and J ends, which lost 10 bases and 6 bases, there was a span of 9 bases. For the CDR3, the DNA is TGTGCCATCCAGGGGTCCGGGGAGCTGTTTTTT. Amino acid sequence: CAIQGSGELFF.

J is TRBJ2-1 and V is TRBV7-2; TRBD2 aligns across 12 bases. The CDR3 consists of 15 residues. The V segment lost 5 bases and the J segment 7 bases; nucleotides outside the gene matches: 6. CDR1 SGHTA and CDR2 FQGNSA come from the germline V gene. The CDR3 coding sequence is TGTGCCAGCAGCCCAACTAGCGGGAGGCGGAATGAGCAGTTCTTC. Protein: CASSPTSGRRNEQFF.

The chain links TRBV27 to TRBJ1-1; the D is unclear. V dropped 3 bases and J dropped 11 bases, with 16 bases sitting between them. This CDR3 has 13 amino acids. Germline CDR1 MNHEY, CDR2 SMNVEV (reference sequence). The CDR3 loop reads CASSFSSRGHAFF. The CDR3 DNA reads TGTGCCAGCAGTTTTTCGTCGCGGGGTCACGCTTTCTTT.

This clone was observed a handful of times. CDR3 sequence reads: CASSFPEGRAQPQHF. The CDR3 coding sequence is TGTGCCAGCAGTTTCCCGGAGGGGCGGGCTCAGCCCCAGCATTTT. V and J are TRBV28 and TRBJ1-5; tentatively, D is TRBD1 (5 bases). CDR3 size: 15 residues. Germline assignment: CDR1 MDHEN and CDR2 SYDVKM. The V end lost 3 bases, the J end lost 6 bases, and 15 bases lay between the germline ends.

The chain uses TRBV7-2 and TRBJ1-1; D remains ambiguous. Trimming took 1 base from V and 6 from J, leaving 12 bases between them. CDR1 and CDR2 from the germline V gene are SGHTA and FQGNSA. The CDR3 runs to 14 residues. The CDR3 protein is CASSLGPGEPEAFF. The CDR3 DNA reads as TGTGCCAGCAGCTTAGGGCCCGGGGAGCCTGAAGCTTTCTTT.